This passage covers 6 T cell receptor beta chains from one sample sequenced in a study of T cell repertoires in cytomegalovirus infection. For these receptors, no antigen is known. One entry per CDR3 protein results from TCRdb running MiXCR on the reads. The sample includes around 900,000 distinct CDR3 sequences, around a third of them seen just once. Sequenced here: cultured CD8+ T cells from PBMCs, sampled from culture after CMV antigen stimulation. The origin of the receptors is a human donor in good health (CMV status not recorded). Some clones in this sample may be carry-over from other donors' samples.

This clonotype was counted only a few times. The chain recombines TRBV6-6 with TRBJ2-7; D is ambiguous. V was pared by 0 bases and J by 1 base, with 13 bases between. This CDR3 has 16 residues. The germline V gene has CDR1 MNHNY and CDR2 SVGAGI (reference sequence). This chain's CDR3 is CASSYSKSPNSYEQYV. CDR3 coding DNA: TGTGCCAGCAGTTACTCGAAGTCGCCCAATTCCTACGAGCAGTACGTC.

This clonotype occurred many times. The chain has TRBV7-8 and TRBJ1-2; 8 nucleotides agree with TRBD1. CDR3 size: 15 residues. The V gene's germline CDR1 is SGHVS and CDR2 FQNEAQ. V lost 5 bases, J lost 2 bases, and 7 bases stayed unmatched. CDR3 region: CASSPGQGLNYGYTF. The CDR3 DNA sequence: TGTGCCAGCAGCCCCGGACAGGGATTGAACTATGGCTACACCTTC.

In its sample, this clonotype was seen a few times. The rearrangement links TRBV12-5 to TRBJ1-1; 9 nucleotides agree with TRBD1. The CDR3 length is 15 residues. The germline V gene encodes CDR1 LGHNT and CDR2 FRNRAP. V lost 6 bases and J lost 5; bases outside the gene matches: 10. CDR3 bases: TGTGCTAGTGGACGGGACAGGGTATACGGGACTGAAGCTTTCTTT. Translated: CASGRDRVYGTEAFF. The full variable domain, rest sourced from reference TRBV12-5 and TRBJ1-1, is DARVTQTPRHKVTEMGQEVTMRCQPILGHNTVFWYRQTMMQGLELLAYFRNRAPLDDSGMPKDRFSAEMPDATLATLKIQPSEPRDSAVYFCASGRDRVYGTEAFFGQGTRLTVV.

DNA for the CDR3: TGTGCCAGCAGTGAGTCACTCAACAATGAGCAGTTCTTC. Translating gives CASSESLNNEQFF. The rearrangement uses TRBV25-1 and TRBJ2-1; the D is unclear. CDR3 size: 13 residues. The germline V gene has CDR1 MGHDK and CDR2 SYGVNS. V was pared by 3 bases and J by 5 bases, with 8 bases between.

The rearrangement joins TRBV4-1 to TRBJ2-3, with 10 bases fitting TRBD1. The germline V gene encodes CDR1 MGHRA and CDR2 YSYEKL. Trimming took 6 bases from V and 2 from J; bases not matched to a gene: 8. The CDR3 contains 16 residues. The CDR3 sequence: CASRGAGTGDTDTQYF. CDR3 sequence (DNA): TGCGCCAGCAGGGGAGCCGGGACAGGGGACACAGATACGCAGTATTTT.

This clonotype was seen only a few times. The chain is built from TRBV2 and TRBJ1-3; D call uncertain. The CDR3 consists of 11 residues. Per germline, CDR1 SNHLY and CDR2 FYNNEI. Deletions cut 7 bases from V and 1 base from J, with 2 bases between. This CDR3 reads CASTSGNTIYF. The CDR3 region has the DNA TGTGCCAGCACATCTGGAAACACCATATATTTT.